The source of this TCR beta chain is a study of blood T cell repertoires in COVID-19. Study background: Samples came from the United States, Italy and Spain, spanning acute and convalescent COVID-19.

Germline CDR1 LNHDA, CDR2 SQIVND (reference sequence). The CDR3 loop spans 15 amino acids. Trimming removed 6 bases at V and 0 bases at J, with 12 bases between. Original processing notes: Estimates of nucleated cell counts were drawn from the amplification of reference gene primers. Sequenced by immunoSEQ multiplex PCR; TCRdb stores in-frame clones only, minus some. Clone size and the V and J calls come from that table; the DNA yielded D and trimming. The sample shows roughly 99,000 clones, about 91% of them seen only once. The material sequenced was peripheral blood. The rearrangement links TRBV19 to TRBJ1-3; D is unclear. This TCR was recovered from a man in his forties or fifties with active or convalescent COVID-19. In DNA form, the CDR3 reads TGTGCCAGTAGCCTAGACTTGGTCTCTGGAAACACCATATATTTT. Its translation is CASSLDLVSGNTIYF.